This passage covers 26 T cell receptor beta chains from one sample sequenced in a study of T cell changes during pregnancy in multiple sclerosis. The protocol was immunoSEQ multiplex PCR, while the TCRdb copy is restricted to in-frame clones and leaves out a portion. The repertoire holds roughly 40,000 clones, with roughly nine tenths as singletons. Source: CD8+ T cells from peripheral blood mononuclear cells, taken in the first trimester of pregnancy. Source of these receptors: a female donor with multiple sclerosis, enrolled in a pregnancy study.

This chain uses TRBV5-8 with TRBJ2-7, with D unresolved. The CDR3 sequence is 13 residues long. The V and J ends lost 4 bases and 4 bases respectively, with 12 bases between them. Germline V gene data show CDR1 as SGHTS and CDR2 as YDEGEE. CDR3 sequence: CASSPDWPYEQYF. The CDR3 nucleotides are TGTGCCAGCAGCCCTGACTGGCCATACGAGCAGTACTTC. Full variable domain (remainder filled in from reference TRBV5-8 and TRBJ2-7): EAGVTQSPTHLIKTRGQQATLRCSPISGHTSVYWYQQALGLGLQFLLWYDEGEERNRGNFPPRFSGRQFPNYSSELNVNALELEDSALYLCASSPDWPYEQYFGPGTRLTVT.

V is TRBV6-6 and J is TRBJ1-2; 8 positions agree with TRBD1. The CDR3 is 15 residues long. V was pared by 5 bases and J by 4 bases, with 9 bases of the junction left unmatched. The germline CDR1 and CDR2 sequences are MNHNY and SVGAGI (reference sequence). The CDR3 is CASSVTGELSYGYTF. CDR3 DNA: TGTGCCAGCAGTGTGACAGGGGAGTTGAGCTATGGCTACACCTTC.

This chain connects TRBV4-1 to TRBJ1-1; 7 bases align to TRBD1. CDR3 length: 14 amino acids. J gave up 6 bases and V 2 bases, and 6 bases lay outside the gene matches. Germline V CDR1 and CDR2: MGHRA, YSYEKL. CDR3 nucleotide sequence: TGCGCCAGCAGCCAACCGGGACAGAGGTCTGAAGCTTTCTTT. As protein: CASSQPGQRSEAFF.

This clone was detected once. One end of the junction does not line up with germline, which may come from a read error. V is TRBV12-5 and J is TRBJ2-3, with D perhaps TRBD2 (6 bases). Germline CDR1 LGHNT, CDR2 FRNRAP. The CDR3 is made up of 14 amino acids. The chain's CDR3 is CASGGGDPTDAQYF. CDR3 sequence (DNA): TGTGCTAGTGGTGGCGGGGACCCCACAGATGCGCAGTATTTT.

This chain joins TRBV9 and TRBJ1-4; 8 bases line up with TRBD1. The CDR3 runs 16 residues. The trim removed 3 bases at V and 8 bases at J, leaving 12 bases unmatched. Germline values: CDR1 SGDLS, CDR2 YYNGEE. The CDR3 sequence: CASSGGQGGLEEKLFF. The DNA for the CDR3 is TGTGCCAGCAGCGGAGGACAGGGAGGGCTCGAAGAAAAACTGTTTTTT.

The rearrangement links TRBV4-1 to TRBJ2-5; D is perhaps TRBD2 (7 bases). Trimming cost V 0 bases and J 5 bases, with 16 bases left between them. From germline, CDR1 is MGHRA and CDR2 YSYEKL. There are 16 residues in the CDR3. Written as DNA, the CDR3 is TGCGCCAGCAGCCAAGATCCGGGAGAGGGGGGGGAGACCCAGTACTTC. Its protein product is CASSQDPGEGGETQYF.

This clone was observed once. The chain carries TRBV5-5 and TRBJ1-1; D remains ambiguous. V dropped 2 bases and J dropped 7 bases, with 12 bases sitting between them. Germline V lookup: CDR1 SGHKS, CDR2 YYEKEE (reference sequence). CDR3 length equals 13 residues. CDR3 nucleotides: TGTGCCAGCAGCTTTGGTCAGGTGGATGAAGCTTTCTTT. The encoded protein is CASSFGQVDEAFF.

The chain links TRBV6-5 to TRBJ1-6; D uncertain. The CDR3 contains 14 residues. The V gene lost 6 bases and the J gene lost 3 bases, with 9 bases spanning the gap. Germline V gene sequence: CDR1 MNHEY, CDR2 SVGAGI. CDR3 sequence: CASRMDFYNSPLHF. CDR3 DNA: TGTGCCAGCAGGATGGACTTCTATAATTCACCCCTCCACTTT.

The rearrangement uses TRBV19 and TRBJ1-6; 7 bases agree with TRBD1. This CDR3 comprises 15 residues. Germline lookup yields CDR1 LNHDA and CDR2 SQIVND (reference sequence). Trimming removed 1 base from V and 8 bases from J; junction bases left unmatched: 5. In nucleotides, the CDR3 is TGTGCCAGTAGTATAGGACAGGGCATGGATTCACCCCTCCACTTT. Protein product: CASSIGQGMDSPLHF. Full variable domain (remainder filled in from reference TRBV19 and TRBJ1-6): DGGITQSPKYLFRKEGQNVTLSCEQNLNHDAMYWYRQDPGQGLRLIYYSQIVNDFQKGDIAEGYSVSREKKESFPLTVTSAQKNPTAFYLCASSIGQGMDSPLHFGNGTRLTVT.

The chain recombines TRBV5-8 with TRBJ1-4; D possibly corresponds to TRBD1 (5 bases). Deletions cut 4 bases from V and 8 bases from J, with 12 bases between. Germline CDR1 SGHTS, CDR2 YDEGEE. The CDR3 has 13 amino acids. The CDR3 bases are TGTGCCAGCAGCCCCCCGGGGGTAGAAAAACTGTTTTTT. This gives the protein CASSPPGVEKLFF.

The chain joins TRBV5-6 to TRBJ1-5; 7 bases fit TRBD1. The ends lost 4 bases at V and 5 bases at J; junction bases unmatched: 12. Germline CDR1 SGHDT, CDR2 YYEEEE. The CDR3 contains 16 residues. CDR3 region: CASSANDREVDQPQHF. The CDR3 DNA sequence: TGTGCCAGCAGCGCAAACGACAGGGAGGTAGATCAGCCCCAGCATTTT.

This rearrangement joins TRBV7-3 to TRBJ2-1; no definite D call. Trimming removed 2 bases from V and 7 bases from J, with 6 bases in between. CDR1 and CDR2 (germline): SGHTA, FQGTGA. The CDR3 has 12 amino acids. CDR3 residues: CASSLEANEQFF. In DNA form, the CDR3 reads TGTGCCAGCAGCTTAGAAGCTAATGAGCAGTTCTTC.

The chain recombines TRBV9 with TRBJ2-4; TRBD1 aligns across 9 bases. Trimming at V came to 0 bases and at J to 5 bases, leaving 6 bases not matched to a gene. Germline loops: CDR1 SGDLS, CDR2 YYNGEE. The length of the CDR3 is 16 residues. The CDR3 nucleotides are TGTGCCAGCAGCGTAGAGGGACAGGGTACCCAAAACATTCAGTACTTC. Translating it yields CASSVEGQGTQNIQYF.

The V call is TRBV5-6, the J call TRBJ1-1, with D perhaps TRBD1 (6 bases). V lost 3 bases and J 0 bases, leaving 18 bases between the germline ends. From germline, CDR1 is SGHDT and CDR2 YYEEEE. This CDR3 has 17 amino acids. CDR3 nucleotide sequence: TGTGCCAGCAGCTCTCAACCCCCACAGGGTATGAACACTGAAGCTTTCTTT. Protein: CASSSQPPQGMNTEAFF.

The chain uses TRBV4-2 and TRBJ2-7; 11 bases agree with TRBD2. The CDR3 is 16 residues long. V was pared by 0 bases and J by 6 bases, with 7 bases of the junction left unmatched. Germline assignment: CDR1 LGHNA and CDR2 YNFKEQ. The CDR3 bases are TGTGCCAGCAGCCAAGACATTGCACTAGCGGGGGCCGAGCAGTACTTC. Amino acids: CASSQDIALAGAEQYF.

The J gene is TRBJ1-6, the V gene TRBV13; 8 bases agree with TRBD1. V shed 5 bases, J shed 1 base, and the junction held 4 bases outside the gene matches. The CDR3 extends over 16 amino acids. Germline V gene sequence: CDR1 PRHDT, CDR2 FYEKMQ (reference sequence). CDR3 in amino acids: CASSQTGESYNSPLHF. The CDR3 DNA sequence: TGTGCCAGCAGCCAGACAGGGGAATCCTATAATTCACCCCTCCACTTT.

The chain links TRBV10-1 to TRBJ2-2; 7 bases are shared with TRBD2. With 4 bases clipped from V and 6 bases from J, the junction kept 8 bases outside the gene matches. Per germline, CDR1 WNHNN and CDR2 SYGVQD (reference sequence). The CDR3 consists of 15 residues. CDR3: CASSARRGRAGELFF. For the CDR3, the DNA is TGCGCCAGCAGTGCCAGGCGGGGGAGGGCCGGGGAGCTGTTTTTT.

The gene calls are TRBV7-2 and TRBJ1-5; D unresolved. The V gene lost 6 bases and the J gene lost 0 bases, with 12 bases spanning the gap. Germline assignment: CDR1 SGHTA and CDR2 FQGNSA. The CDR3 loop spans 15 amino acids. CDR3 sequence (DNA): TGTGCCAGCAGTTCTGACTATTATAGCAATCAGCCCCAGCATTTT. It codes for CASSSDYYSNQPQHF.

V gene TRBV19 combines with J gene TRBJ2-7, with 8 bases aligning to TRBD1. V lost 5 bases to trimming and J lost 4 bases; unmatched junction nucleotides: 10. The CDR3 is made up of 15 amino acids. CDR1 and CDR2 from the germline V gene are LNHDA and SQIVND (reference sequence). The DNA for the CDR3 is TGTGCCAGTAGTGAGACAGGGGAAAATTTTTACGAGCAGTACTTC. This encodes CASSETGENFYEQYF.

This chain uses TRBV27 with TRBJ2-3; 13 nucleotides align to TRBD2. With 6 bases clipped from V and 5 bases from J, the junction kept 2 bases outside the gene matches. Looked up from germline, CDR1 is MNHEY and CDR2 is SMNVEV (reference sequence). The CDR3 loop spans 14 amino acids. DNA for the CDR3: TGTGCCAGCAGAGGGACTAGCGGGGTAGATACGCAGTATTTT. This codes for CASRGTSGVDTQYF.

The rearrangement joins TRBV2 to TRBJ2-7; 7 nucleotides align to TRBD1. There are 14 residues in the CDR3. Germline lookup yields CDR1 SNHLY and CDR2 FYNNEI. V was clipped by 3 bases and J by 7 bases; unmatched bases: 9. The CDR3 protein is CASSDRQGVGEQYF. The CDR3 DNA sequence: TGTGCCAGCAGTGATCGACAGGGTGTGGGGGAGCAGTACTTC.

This chain links TRBV7-8 with TRBJ1-2; perhaps TRBD1 as D (6 bases). Looked up from germline, CDR1 is SGHVS and CDR2 is FQNEAQ. The CDR3 contains 16 residues. Trimming shortened V by 3 bases and J by 2 bases, and 16 bases separated the two germline ends. The CDR3 bases are TGTGCCAGCAGCTTTATCCGGGACACAGCGAACTATGGCTACACCTTC. It specifies CASSFIRDTANYGYTF.

The V gene is TRBV23-1, the J gene TRBJ1-4; 7 bases line up with TRBD1. TRBV23-1 carries the ORF label, with uncertain function. V shed 4 bases and J 3 bases; nucleotides not matched to a gene: 8. This CDR3 spans 16 amino acids. DNA of the CDR3: TGCGCCAGCAGTCCAAAGGGGGCCGTGGCTAATGAAAAACTGTTTTTT. This translates into CASSPKGAVANEKLFF.

The chain couples TRBV25-1 to TRBJ1-1; a weak D match, TRBD1 (5 bases). Germline CDR1 reads MGHDK; CDR2 reads SYGVNS. CDR3 length equals 14 residues. The V and J ends lost 3 bases and 4 bases respectively, with 12 bases between them. CDR3 nucleotide sequence: TGTGCCAGCAGTGATGGGGCCCCTGCCACTGAAGCTTTCTTT. It encodes CASSDGAPATEAFF.

The rearrangement uses TRBV4-1 and TRBJ1-3; 7 bases fit TRBD1. The CDR3 sequence is 14 residues long. Losses at the gene ends were 1 base for V and 3 bases for J; bases not matched to a gene: 0. Germline V CDR1 and CDR2: MGHRA, YSYEKL. The CDR3 region has the DNA TGCGCCAGCAGCCAAGGGACAGGTGGAAACACCATATATTTT. This sequence encodes CASSQGTGGNTIYF.

With regard to this clone: Other DNA sequences within the sample encode an identical CDR3. This sequence joins TRBV6-4 and TRBJ2-1, with 10 bases fitting TRBD2. Germline V gene sequence: CDR1 MRHNA, CDR2 SNTAGT. V lost 0 bases, J lost 7 bases, and 3 bases stayed unmatched. The CDR3 is 15 residues long. CDR3 nucleotides: TGTGCCAGCAGTGACTCAAGCGGGGGGGCGAATGAGCAGTTCTTC. This translates into CASSDSSGGANEQFF.